Following are 27 T cell receptor beta chains from one sample sequenced in a study of blood T cell repertoires in COVID-19. Libraries were prepared by immunoSEQ multiplex PCR; TCRdb keeps only in-frame clonotypes and omits some of them. The sample has around 140,000 clones, around 89% seen once; the top ten hold about 4.1%. The sample comprised peripheral blood. The receptors originated from a man between 60 and 75 years old with COVID-19, enrolled during active disease.

The chain joins TRBV9 to TRBJ2-2; TRBD1 is a possible D gene (6 bases). Germline V gives CDR1 SGDLS, CDR2 YYNGEE. The germline V and J ends were trimmed by 0 bases and 0 bases, with 9 bases remaining between them. This CDR3 comprises 16 residues. The CDR3 nucleotides are TGTGCCAGCAGCGTAGAAGGACAGCCGAACACCGGGGAGCTGTTTTTT. Translating it yields CASSVEGQPNTGELFF.

This rearrangement joins TRBV11-1 to TRBJ2-1; D might be TRBD2 (6 bases). Trimming removed 1 base at V and 8 bases at J, with 9 bases between. Looked up from germline, CDR1 is SGHAT and CDR2 is FQDESV (reference sequence). CDR3 length: 13 amino acids. The CDR3 here is CASSLEEGYEQFF. In nucleotides, the CDR3 is TGTGCCAGCAGCTTAGAGGAGGGGTATGAGCAGTTCTTC.

The V and J genes are TRBV6-5 and TRBJ1-5; D is possibly TRBD1 (5 bases). Germline V CDR1 and CDR2: MNHEY, SVGAGI. The CDR3 contains 14 residues. The V and J ends lost 6 bases and 0 bases respectively, with 9 bases between them. The CDR3 reads CASRETDSNQPQHF. The CDR3 DNA reads as TGTGCCAGCAGGGAGACAGATAGCAATCAGCCCCAGCATTTT.

The V and J genes are TRBV7-9 and TRBJ2-5, with D maybe TRBD1 (6 bases). The CDR3 contains 14 residues. Germline V lookup: CDR1 SEHNR, CDR2 FQNEAQ (reference sequence). V was cut by 5 bases and J by 4 bases, with 14 bases left in between. The chain's CDR3 is CASSPTGLGETQYF. In DNA, the CDR3 is TGTGCCAGCAGCCCAACAGGGTTGGGAGAGACCCAGTACTTC.

The chain has TRBV9 and TRBJ1-1, with 11 bases that match TRBD1. V trimming: 0 bases; J trimming: 3 bases; junction bases outside the gene matches: 10. This CDR3 spans 18 amino acids. Germline CDR1 SGDLS, CDR2 YYNGEE. The CDR3 loop reads CASSVALSVGQGDTEAFF. In nucleotides, the CDR3 is TGTGCCAGCAGCGTAGCTCTAAGTGTGGGACAGGGGGACACTGAAGCTTTCTTT. The full variable domain, its missing parts supplied by reference TRBV9 and TRBJ1-1, is DSGVTQTPKHLITATGQRVTLRCSPRSGDLSVYWYQQSLDQGLQFLIQYYNGEERAKGNILERFSAQQFPDLHSELNLSSLELGDSALYFCASSVALSVGQGDTEAFFGQGTRLTVV.

This chain connects TRBV28 to TRBJ2-2; D perhaps matches TRBD2 (7 bases). The V end lost 6 bases, the J end lost 7 bases, and 21 bases lay between the germline ends. Germline V gene lookup returns CDR1 MDHEN and CDR2 SYDVKM. This CDR3 comprises 16 residues. CDR3 sequence: CASRYRTIGGHGELFF. The CDR3 DNA reads as TGTGCCAGCAGATATCGGACTATCGGGGGGCACGGGGAGCTGTTTTTT. Full variable domain (rest looked up from reference TRBV28 and TRBJ2-2): DVKVTQSSRYLVKRTGEKVFLECVQDMDHENMFWYRQDPGLGLRLIYFSYDVKMKEKGDIPEGYSVSREKKERFSLILESASTNQTSMYLCASRYRTIGGHGELFFGEGSRLTVL.

The CDR3 spells CASSLVAGSGLNEQFF. The CDR3 DNA reads as TGCGCCAGCAGCTTGGTCGCAGGCTCGGGGTTGAATGAGCAGTTCTTC. The chain has TRBV5-1 and TRBJ2-1, with D tentatively TRBD2 (5 bases). Germline V gene sequence: CDR1 SGHRS, CDR2 YFSETQ. The germline V and J ends were trimmed by 0 bases and 7 bases, with 17 bases remaining between them. This CDR3 has 16 amino acids. Full variable domain (remainder filled in from reference TRBV5-1 and TRBJ2-1): KAGVTQTPRYLIKTRGQQVTLSCSPISGHRSVSWYQQTPGQGLQFLFEYFSETQRNKGNFPGRFSGRQFSNSRSEMNVSTLELGDSALYLCASSLVAGSGLNEQFFGPGTRLTVL.

V is TRBV6-5 and J is TRBJ2-2, with TRBD2 identical over 9 bases. Germline V CDR1 and CDR2: MNHEY, SVGAGI. V shed 8 bases, J shed 8 bases, and the junction held 6 bases outside the gene matches. The CDR3 runs 13 residues. CDR3 region: CASATSGWGELFF. CDR3 in DNA: TGTGCCAGCGCAACTAGCGGGTGGGGGGAGCTGTTTTTT.

CDR3 region: CASSQEPRTGYGDTEAFF. For the CDR3, the DNA is TGTGCCAGCAGCCAAGAACCTCGGACAGGGTACGGAGACACTGAAGCTTTCTTT. V usage is TRBV4-2 and J usage is TRBJ1-1; 8 bases are shared with TRBD1. J lost 3 bases, V lost 0 bases, and 12 bases had no gene match. Germline CDR1 LGHNA, CDR2 YNFKEQ. The CDR3 is made up of 18 amino acids.

V is TRBV18 and J is TRBJ1-5; TRBD1 is a possible D gene (6 bases). Germline CDR1 and CDR2: KGHSH and LQKENI. This CDR3 contains 16 residues. The V gene lost 0 bases and the J gene lost 0 bases, with 9 bases spanning the gap. This CDR3 reads CASSPPNRDSNQPQHF. CDR3 coding DNA: TGTGCCAGCTCACCACCGAACAGGGATAGCAATCAGCCCCAGCATTTT.

This clone was picked up one time. The CDR3 coding sequence is TGTGCCAGCAGTGAACAGGGGCTCAGCAATCAGCCCCAGCATTTT. Translating it yields CASSEQGLSNQPQHF. This chain joins TRBV2 and TRBJ1-5, with D maybe TRBD1 (6 bases). The length of the CDR3 is 15 residues. Germline-derived CDR1 and CDR2 are SNHLY and FYNNEI. The V end was cut by 2 bases, the J end by 1 base, with 9 bases between.

The chain carries TRBV15 and TRBJ2-1; 9 bases are a match to TRBD1. V trimming: 3 bases; J trimming: 11 bases; junction bases outside the gene matches: 11. Germline CDR1 LNHNV, CDR2 YYDKDF (reference sequence). The CDR3 extends over 15 amino acids. The CDR3 loop reads CATSRQGTGYSKQFF. The DNA for the CDR3 is TGTGCCACCAGCAGGCAAGGGACAGGGTATTCCAAGCAGTTCTTC.

This clone was recorded once. The chain recombines TRBV5-5 with TRBJ2-7, with D perhaps matching TRBD2 (5 bases). CDR1 and CDR2 (germline): SGHKS, YYEKEE (reference sequence). Trimming removed 2 bases from V and 5 bases from J, with 8 bases in between. The CDR3 contains 12 residues. The CDR3: CASSFSGNEQYF. The CDR3 nucleotides are TGTGCCAGCAGCTTCTCGGGGAACGAGCAGTACTTC.

This sequence joins TRBV6-6 and TRBJ2-1; 8 bases agree with TRBD2. Per germline, CDR1 MNHNY and CDR2 SVGAGI (reference sequence). With V trimmed by 5 bases and J by 0 bases, 15 bases remained unmatched. The CDR3 contains 19 residues. The CDR3 loop is CASSPSGGLALSSYNEQFF. The CDR3 nucleotides are TGTGCCAGCAGTCCGAGCGGGGGCCTGGCCCTAAGCTCCTACAATGAGCAGTTCTTC.

The DNA of the CDR3 is TGCAGCGTTGAACTCGGGGGGCGTCAGCCCCAGCATTTT. This gives the protein CSVELGGRQPQHF. The rearrangement joins TRBV29-1 to TRBJ1-5; possibly TRBD1 for D (6 bases). This CDR3 comprises 13 residues. Trimming cost V 2 bases and J 6 bases, with 11 bases left between them. CDR1 and CDR2 from the germline V gene are SQVTM and ANQGSEA.

V is TRBV6-5 and J is TRBJ2-3, with 7 bases identical to TRBD2. The V segment lost 8 bases and the J segment 2 bases; nucleotides outside the gene matches: 7. This CDR3 region has 14 residues. Germline assignment: CDR1 MNHEY and CDR2 SVGAGI. CDR3 protein: CASGRGDYTDTQYF. The CDR3 DNA reads as TGTGCCAGCGGGCGCGGGGACTACACAGATACGCAGTATTTT.

The chain joins TRBV7-6 to TRBJ1-1, with TRBD1 identical over 7 bases. V was pared by 0 bases and J by 5 bases, with 9 bases of the junction left unmatched. The V gene's germline CDR1 is SGHVS and CDR2 FNYEAQ. This CDR3 region has 16 residues. As DNA, the CDR3 is TGTGCCAGCAGCTTAGCGGGGACAGCTGCGGGGACTGAAGCTTTCTTT. Translating it yields CASSLAGTAAGTEAFF.

The CDR3 region is CASSSDNLYEQYF. CDR3 DNA: TGCGCCAGCAGCTCGGACAATCTCTACGAGCAGTACTTC. The chain has TRBV5-1 and TRBJ2-7; perhaps TRBD1 as D (5 bases). This CDR3 comprises 13 residues. V was shortened by 3 bases and J by 3 bases, with 10 bases between the two germline ends. Germline V lookup: CDR1 SGHRS, CDR2 YFSETQ.

This sequence joins TRBV5-5 and TRBJ1-2; 9 nucleotides align to TRBD1. The junction had 2 bases not matched to a gene; V was cut back by 3 bases and J by 2 bases. Germline assignment: CDR1 SGHKS and CDR2 YYEKEE (reference sequence). The length of the CDR3 is 14 residues. CDR3 sequence: CASSSGQGNYGYTF. CDR3 nucleotides: TGTGCCAGCAGCTCGGGACAGGGAAACTATGGCTACACCTTC.

This chain joins TRBV2 and TRBJ1-4; D remains unclear. Between the trimmed V and J ends, which lost 1 base and 8 bases, there was a span of 11 bases. CDR1 is SNHLY and CDR2 is FYNNEI in the germline V gene. The CDR3 is made up of 14 amino acids. CDR3 in amino acids: CASSEVGRGEKLFF. CDR3 sequence (DNA): TGTGCCAGCAGTGAAGTGGGCCGCGGGGAAAAACTGTTTTTT.

CDR3 DNA: TGTGCCAGCAGTGGACCGGGGGGGGAGCTGTTTTTT. It yields the protein CASSGPGGELFF. The chain is built from TRBV9 and TRBJ2-2; maybe TRBD2 (5 bases). Trimming pared 5 bases from V and 8 bases from J, leaving 10 bases between. Germline V lookup: CDR1 SGDLS, CDR2 YYNGEE. The CDR3 has 12 amino acids.

This chain joins TRBV18 and TRBJ1-3; 8 bases are shared with TRBD1. CDR1 is KGHSH, CDR2 LQKENI, per germline. J was trimmed by 2 bases and V by 3 bases; bases with no gene match: 6. The CDR3 extends over 16 amino acids. The CDR3 sequence is CASSPSQGAAGNTIYF. For the CDR3, the DNA is TGTGCCAGCTCACCGTCCCAGGGGGCGGCTGGAAACACCATATATTTT. Full variable domain (rest looked up from reference TRBV18 and TRBJ1-3): NAGVMQNPRHLVRRRGQEARLRCSPMKGHSHVYWYRQLPEEGLKFMVYLQKENIIDESGMPKERFSAEFPKEGPSILRIQQVVRGDSAAYFCASSPSQGAAGNTIYFGEGSWLTVV.

This sequence joins TRBV13 and TRBJ2-3; 8 bases match TRBD2. With 5 bases clipped from V and 2 bases from J, the junction kept 21 bases outside the gene matches. The CDR3 has 20 amino acids. Germline assignment: CDR1 PRHDT and CDR2 FYEKMQ (reference sequence). Here the CDR3 reads CASSIYRRVAGRGITDTQYF. CDR3 DNA: TGTGCCAGCAGCATCTACCGACGTGTTGCCGGGAGGGGTATCACAGATACGCAGTATTTT. The full variable domain, in which reference TRBV13 and TRBJ2-3 provide the parts outside the CDR3, is AAGVIQSPRHLIKEKRETATLKCYPIPRHDTVYWYQQGPGQDPQFLISFYEKMQSDKGSIPDRFSAQQFSDYHSELNMSSLELGDSALYFCASSIYRRVAGRGITDTQYFGPGTRLTVL.

V gene TRBV7-8 combines with J gene TRBJ1-2, with D unresolved. V gave up 3 bases and J gave up 2 bases, with 7 bases separating them. CDR3 length: 13 residues. The germline V gene has CDR1 SGHVS and CDR2 FQNEAQ. CDR3 region: CASSFARNYGYTF. The CDR3 DNA reads as TGTGCCAGCAGCTTTGCACGGAACTATGGCTACACCTTC. Full variable domain (missing parts from reference TRBV7-8 and TRBJ1-2): GAGVSQSPRYKVAKRGQDVALRCDPISGHVSLFWYQQALGQGPEFLTYFQNEAQLDKSGLPSDRFFAERPEGSVSTLKIQRTQQEDSAVYLCASSFARNYGYTFGSGTRLTVV.

V and J are TRBV3-1 (or the pseudogene TRBV3-2) and TRBJ1-2, with D perhaps matching TRBD1 (6 bases). In germline, CDR1 is LGHDT, CDR2 YNNKEL (reference sequence). The CDR3 extends over 13 amino acids. With 4 bases removed from V and 7 bases from J, the gap between germline ends came to 13 bases. The CDR3 coding sequence is TGTGCCAGCAGCCTTAACAGGGATCCTGGCTACACCTTC. This translates into CASSLNRDPGYTF.

The chain uses TRBV29-1 and TRBJ2-5, with TRBD1 as a possible D gene (6 bases). The CDR3 runs to 15 residues. Germline-derived CDR1 and CDR2 are SQVTM and ANQGSEA. The ends were cut back, 6 bases at V and 0 bases at J, with 17 bases in the middle. In DNA, the CDR3 is TGCAGCGTATCAGGGGAACCCCTGTACCAAGAGACCCAGTACTTC. It specifies CSVSGEPLYQETQYF.

This chain's CDR3 is CASSLIAGSGDTQYF. The CDR3 bases are TGTGCCAGCAGTTTAATAGCAGGGTCGGGAGATACGCAGTATTTT. V usage is TRBV27 and J usage is TRBJ2-3; TRBD1 is a possible D gene (5 bases). Germline V gene data show CDR1 as MNHEY and CDR2 as SMNVEV (reference sequence). The CDR3 is 15 amino acids. With 2 bases removed from V and 5 bases from J, the gap between germline ends came to 14 bases.